In its sample, the clone carrying this T cell receptor (beta chain) was seen a few times. The antigen is unknown. These data belong to a study of shared clonotypes between healthy human individuals. Method: immunoSEQ multiplex PCR; TCRdb's copy keeps in-frame clones and lacks some. The repertoire includes 850,000 to 1,200,000 clones, about 70% of them detected once, and over 1.3% sits in the top ten. Germline values: CDR1 MNHEY, CDR2 SMNVEV (reference sequence). The CDR3 runs to 17 residues. V was clipped by 4 bases and J by 3 bases, with 22 bases between them. General study results and limits: Shared clonotypes: 4.5% to 6% naive CD4, around 3.5% naive CD8, roughly 2.2% memory CD4, 0.35% to 0.5% memory CD8.

The receptor was isolated from a man in his late teens or twenties in good health. This sequence joins TRBV27 and TRBJ2-7, with D unclear. Sequencing was done on a sample of memory CD4+ T cells sorted from blood. Described subset: CD45RA-negative fraction. The CDR3 DNA reads TGTGCCAGCAGTTCCTCCTTGCCGGGCCGGGCACACTACGAGCAGTACTTC. It translates to CASSSSLPGRAHYEQYF.